The 11 T cell receptor beta chains reported below all come from one sample, sequenced in a study of T cells in Graves' hyperthyroidism and ophthalmopathy. Using RNA transcripts as the source, TCR beta CDR3 regions were amplified. Primed by the HTBI set, a first-round RT-PCR was run on the TCR CDR3. TCRdb used MiXCR to reprocess the multiplex PCR reads, holding one entry per CDR3 protein. This sample carries under 350,000 distinct CDR3 sequences, about an eighth of them seen once, and the ten largest clones take 30% to 40%. Sequencing was performed on blood. The receptors shown here come from a woman in her 40s with Graves' ophthalmopathy.

This clonotype was seen at least ten times. The genes are TRBV20-1 and TRBJ2-3; 9 bases fit TRBD2. This CDR3 spans 15 amino acids. Germline CDR1 is DFQATT and CDR2 is SNEGSKA (reference sequence). V dropped 1 base and J dropped 3; count of bases not matched to a gene: 5. CDR3 nucleotide sequence: TGCAGTGCTAGAGTCGGTAGCGGGGGAACAGATACGCAGTATTTT. Its translation is CSARVGSGGTDTQYF.

The sample holds many counts of this clonotype. The chain has TRBV28 and TRBJ2-7, with 15 bases aligning to TRBD2. In germline, CDR1 is MDHEN, CDR2 SYDVKM. The CDR3 sequence is 16 residues long. After removal of 7 bases from V and 5 bases from J, the junction contained 9 bases not matched to a gene. In DNA, the CDR3 is TGTGCCAGCATCCCGGGACTAGCGGGAGGTCCGGACGAGCAGTACTTC. It encodes CASIPGLAGGPDEQYF.

About this clonotype: A junction boundary mismatches the germline segment, possibly from a read error. The chain links TRBV5-1 to TRBJ1-2; D is possibly TRBD1 (6 bases). This CDR3 spans 14 amino acids. Per the germline V gene, CDR1 is SGHRS and CDR2 is YFSETQ. The DNA of the CDR3 is TGCGCCAGCAGCTTGGGTCAGGGGATCTATGGCTACGCCTTC. Translated, it gives CASSLGQGIYGYAF.

The rearrangement joins TRBV28 to TRBJ2-3; D gene uncertain. Between the trimmed V and J ends, which lost 6 bases and 2 bases, there was a span of 12 bases. In germline, CDR1 is MDHEN, CDR2 SYDVKM. This CDR3 has 14 amino acids. The CDR3 loop reads CASRAEVFTDTQYF. The CDR3, as DNA: TGTGCCAGCAGGGCCGAAGTTTTCACAGATACGCAGTATTTT.

This clonotype was seen ten or more times. The chain has TRBV20-1 and TRBJ1-4, with 10 bases aligning to TRBD1. The germline V gene encodes CDR1 DFQATT and CDR2 SNEGSKA (reference sequence). CDR3 length equals 14 residues. J gave up 7 bases and V 3 bases, and 5 bases lay outside the gene matches. CDR3 sequence (DNA): TGCAGTGCTAGGGTCGGGACAGGGGCTGAAAAACTGTTTTTT. Protein product: CSARVGTGAEKLFF.

This clonotype came up many times. The J gene is TRBJ2-2, the V gene TRBV19; 10 nucleotides agree with TRBD1. The trim removed 6 bases at V and 6 bases at J, leaving 4 bases unmatched. There are 14 residues in the CDR3. Germline V lookup: CDR1 LNHDA, CDR2 SQIVND (reference sequence). The CDR3 reads CASSRDRGAGELFF. In nucleotides, the CDR3 is TGTGCCAGTAGCCGGGACAGGGGTGCCGGGGAGCTGTTTTTT.

This clonotype was seen ten or more times. The rearrangement joins TRBV28 to TRBJ2-5, with 12 bases lining up with TRBD2. J lost 5 bases, V lost 3 bases, and 7 bases had no gene match. The CDR3 runs to 16 residues. Per the germline V gene, CDR1 is MDHEN and CDR2 is SYDVKM. For the CDR3, the DNA is TGTGCCAGCAGTTTGTCGACTAGCGGGAGTAGGGAGACCCAGTACTTC. Its protein is CASSLSTSGSRETQYF.

This clonotype occurred many times. V is TRBV19 and J is TRBJ2-1; 9 nucleotides agree with TRBD1. This CDR3 has 12 amino acids. The junction had 4 bases not matched to a gene; V was cut back by 7 bases and J by 9 bases. CDR1 LNHDA and CDR2 SQIVND come from the germline V gene (reference sequence). CDR3 nucleotide sequence: TGTGCCAGTAACTACAGGGGGCTTGAGCAGTTCTTC. This sequence encodes CASNYRGLEQFF.

Only a few counts were recorded for this clonotype. The chain uses TRBV27 and TRBJ2-7; possibly TRBD2 for D (5 bases). The V and J ends lost 4 bases and 8 bases respectively, with 24 bases between them. Germline V CDR1 and CDR2: MNHEY, SMNVEV (reference sequence). The CDR3 loop spans 16 amino acids. This CDR3 reads CASSSYGRAHPEKQYF. The CDR3 DNA reads as TGTGCCAGCAGTTCCTATGGGCGGGCCCACCCTGAAAAGCAGTACTTC.

This chain links TRBV2 with TRBJ2-1; possibly TRBD2 for D (5 bases). The ends were cut back, 6 bases at V and 5 bases at J, with 11 bases in the middle. CDR3 length equals 13 residues. Germline V gene data show CDR1 as SNHLY and CDR2 as FYNNEI. CDR3 region: CASSLVANNEQFF. Here the CDR3 DNA reads TGTGCCAGCAGCTTGGTAGCGAACAATGAGCAGTTCTTC.

In its sample, this clonotype was seen a few times. The rearrangement uses TRBV20-1 and TRBJ2-5; TRBD2 matches 8 bases. Germline V gene lookup returns CDR1 DFQATT and CDR2 SNEGSKA (reference sequence). Losses at the gene ends were 0 bases for V and 2 bases for J; bases not matched to a gene: 8. The CDR3 runs to 16 residues. The CDR3 DNA reads TGCAGTGCTAGAGATACGGTAGCGGGACTTCAAGAGACCCAGTACTTC. Protein product: CSARDTVAGLQETQYF.